Listed below are T cell receptor beta chains from one sample, sequenced in a study of control samples from healthy donors and cancer patients. Repertoires were generated with immunoSEQ multiplex PCR, while TCRdb's copy carries only in-frame clones and drops some. The sample lists 170,000 or so clones; 85% to 95% were seen once. What was sequenced was blood. These receptors all come from a man between 18 and 29 years old in good health. Each CDR3 is given with its conserved first and last residue. The D gene is left open where the match is weak. Part of the rows lack a size; the others show once, few, many or a class for expanded clones.

size: -
V: TRBV10-3
J: TRBJ2-2
D: TRBD2
DNA: TGTGCCATCGGGAGGGCTTCGACCGGGGAGCTGTTTTTT
CDR3: CAIGRASTGELFF

size: -
V: TRBV5-4
J: TRBJ1-2
D: -
DNA: TGTGCCAGCAGCTTGGCCAAACAGCTTAACTATGGCTACACCTTC
CDR3: CASSLAKQLNYGYTF

size: -
V: TRBV15
J: TRBJ2-5
D: -
DNA: TGTGCCACCAGCAGACCTGACATCGAAGAGACCCAGTACTTC
CDR3: CATSRPDIEETQYF

size: -
V: TRBV6-5
J: TRBJ1-4
D: -
DNA: TGTGCCAGCAGGTTTAGGATTCTTGGTAATGAAAAACTGTTTTTT
CDR3: CASRFRILGNEKLFF

size: -
V: TRBV27
J: TRBJ2-3
D: TRBD1
DNA: TGTGCCAGCAGAGGACGGGACAGACTCGGGACAGATACGCAGTATTTT
CDR3: CASRGRDRLGTDTQYF

size: -
V: TRBV7-8
J: TRBJ2-7
D: -
DNA: TGTGCCAGCAGCTTAAGGCGTGCATCGAGCTCCTACGAGCAGTACTTC
CDR3: CASSLRRASSSYEQYF

size: -
V: TRBV10-3
J: TRBJ1-1
D: TRBD1
DNA: TGTGCCATCAGGCAAGGGGGACAGATGAACACTGAAGCTTTCTTT
CDR3: CAIRQGGQMNTEAFF

size: -
V: TRBV7-9
J: TRBJ2-7
D: -
DNA: TGTGCCAGCAGCAACGGACTGTCCTACGAGCAGTACTTC
CDR3: CASSNGLSYEQYF

size: -
V: TRBV18
J: TRBJ1-4
D: TRBD1
DNA: TGTGCCAGCTCACCAGGGACAGGGTATGAAAAACTGTTTTTT
CDR3: CASSPGTGYEKLFF

size: once
V: TRBV11-2
J: TRBJ2-7
D: -
DNA: TGTGCCAGCAGCGTCGGATCCTACGAGCAGTACTTC
CDR3: CASSVGSYEQYF

size: once
V: TRBV2
J: TRBJ1-2
D: -
DNA: TGTGCCAGCAGTGGGAGAGACTATGGCTACACCTTC
CDR3: CASSGRDYGYTF

size: -
V: TRBV29-1
J: TRBJ2-7
D: -
DNA: TGCAGCGTTTCGCTGACAATGACCCCCGAGCAGTACTTC
CDR3: CSVSLTMTPEQYF

size: once
V: TRBV30
J: TRBJ1-2
D: -
DNA: TGTGCCTGGAATGAGCAGGGTGACTATGGCTACACCTTC
CDR3: CAWNEQGDYGYTF

size: few
V: TRBV6-1
J: TRBJ1-3
D: TRBD1
DNA: TGTGCCAGCAGTGATGGGACAGGGAGCCTCGGGTTGGCTGGAAACACCATATATTTT
CDR3: CASSDGTGSLGLAGNTIYF

size: -
V: TRBV12-5
J: TRBJ2-7
D: -
DNA: TGTGCTAGTGGTTTGGTTGTAGGGAAGACCTACGAGCAGTACTTC
CDR3: CASGLVVGKTYEQYF

size: -
V: TRBV21-1
J: TRBJ2-1
D: -
DNA: TGTGCCAGCAGCACCCCGACAGGGTTCGACAATGAGCAGTTCTTC
CDR3: CASSTPTGFDNEQFF

size: -
V: TRBV28
J: TRBJ1-4
D: -
DNA: TGTGCCAGCAGTGGTACACCAACAACTAATGAAAAACTGTTTTTT
CDR3: CASSGTPTTNEKLFF